Listed here is a single T cell receptor (beta chain). The data belong to a study of blood T cell repertoires in COVID-19. The repertoire was sequenced with immunoSEQ multiplex PCR; TCRdb's copy has only in-frame clones and lacks some. Of some 250,000 clones in the sample, more than 85% were seen once. Germline V gives CDR1 MDHEN, CDR2 SYDVKM. V trimming: 3 bases; J trimming: 0 bases; junction bases outside the gene matches: 9. The CDR3 is 18 residues long. This clonotype originated in a man between 35 and 55 years old who had recovered from COVID-19. The sequenced material came from PBMCs or T cells enriched from blood (not recorded which). This rearrangement joins TRBV28 to TRBJ1-2; the match to TRBD1 covers 11 bases. CDR3 nucleotide sequence: TGTGCCAGCAGTTTGGCCGGGACAGGGGGAACTACTAACTATGGCTACACCTTC. Its translation is CASSLAGTGGTTNYGYTF.